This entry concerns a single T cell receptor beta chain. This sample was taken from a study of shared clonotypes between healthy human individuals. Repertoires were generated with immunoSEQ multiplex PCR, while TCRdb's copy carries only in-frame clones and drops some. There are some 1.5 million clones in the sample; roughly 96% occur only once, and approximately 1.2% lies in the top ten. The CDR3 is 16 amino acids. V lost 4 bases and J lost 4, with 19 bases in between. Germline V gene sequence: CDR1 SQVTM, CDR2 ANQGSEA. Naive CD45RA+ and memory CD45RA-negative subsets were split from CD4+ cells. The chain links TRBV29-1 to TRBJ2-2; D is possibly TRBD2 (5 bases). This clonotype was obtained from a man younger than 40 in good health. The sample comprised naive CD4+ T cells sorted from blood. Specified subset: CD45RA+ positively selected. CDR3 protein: CSVAHDYWWGTGELFF. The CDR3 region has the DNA TGCAGCGTTGCCCACGACTACTGGTGGGGCACCGGGGAGCTGTTTTTT.